The 21 T cell receptor beta chains given below trace back to one sample, sequenced in a study of T cells in localized non-small cell lung cancer. The protocol was immunoSEQ multiplex PCR, while the TCRdb copy is restricted to in-frame clones and leaves out a portion. The sample shows about 30,000 clones, 87% of them seen only once. The specimen comprised peripheral blood, sampled before any cancer treatment. The source is a male donor at least 60 years old with stage I lung adenocarcinoma.

The chain joins TRBV12-2 to TRBJ1-2. TRBV12-2 is a pseudogene locus. The CDR3 length is 12 residues. The CDR3 DNA reads TGTGCAAGTCGCTTAGCGCTCGGAGGATGGACCTTC. As protein: CASRLALGGWTF.

V gene TRBV6-1 combines with J gene TRBJ2-1; 12 positions match TRBD1. V shed 3 bases and J 4 bases; nucleotides not matched to a gene: 4. Looked up from germline, CDR1 is MNHNS and CDR2 is SASEGT. The CDR3 is made up of 16 amino acids. Here the CDR3 reads CASSDGTGGTYNEQFF. In nucleotides, the CDR3 is TGTGCCAGCAGTGATGGGACAGGGGGCACGTACAATGAGCAGTTCTTC.

The chain joins TRBV28 to TRBJ2-6; TRBD1 agrees at 7 bases. The length of the CDR3 is 13 residues. Trimming at V came to 5 bases and at J to 13 bases, leaving 8 bases not matched to a gene. The germline V gene encodes CDR1 MDHEN and CDR2 SYDVKM. The CDR3 loop is CASSITGARVLTF. The CDR3 DNA is TGTGCCAGCAGTATAACAGGGGCCCGAGTCCTGACTTTC. The full variable domain, in which reference TRBV28 and TRBJ2-6 provide the parts outside the CDR3, is DVKVTQSSRYLVKRTGEKVFLECVQDMDHENMFWYRQDPGLGLRLIYFSYDVKMKEKGDIPEGYSVSREKKERFSLILESASTNQTSMYLCASSITGARVLTFGAGSRLTVL.

The V and J genes are TRBV10-3 and TRBJ1-1; 8 bases agree with TRBD1. Germline V gives CDR1 ENHRY, CDR2 SYGVKD. CDR3 length: 13 residues. Trimming removed 10 bases from V and 3 bases from J; junction bases left unmatched: 7. DNA for the CDR3: TGTGCCACATGGGGGACAGGCGACACTGAAGCTTTCTTT. Encoded protein: CATWGTGDTEAFF.

J is TRBJ1-2 and V is TRBV19; TRBD1 is a possible D gene (5 bases). This CDR3 is built from 11 residues. Germline V gene data show CDR1 as LNHDA and CDR2 as SQIVND (reference sequence). Deletions cut 3 bases from V and 8 bases from J, with 7 bases between. The CDR3 sequence: CASSIGDGYTF. The CDR3 nucleotides read TGTGCCAGTAGTATCGGGGACGGCTACACCTTC.

V gene TRBV5-1 combines with J gene TRBJ2-7, with 8 bases matching TRBD2. Germline V gives CDR1 SGHRS, CDR2 YFSETQ. CDR3 size: 13 residues. J lost 4 bases, V lost 4 bases, and 4 bases had no gene match. CDR3 coding DNA: TGCGCCAGCAGCCCCGGGACTAGATACGAGCAGTACTTC. Translated, it gives CASSPGTRYEQYF. Looking up the rest from reference TRBV5-1 and TRBJ2-7 gives the full variable domain: KAGVTQTPRYLIKTRGQQVTLSCSPISGHRSVSWYQQTPGQGLQFLFEYFSETQRNKGNFPGRFSGRQFSNSRSEMNVSTLELGDSALYLCASSPGTRYEQYFGPGTRLTVT.

The V gene is TRBV4-1, the J gene TRBJ1-2; D is unclear. V lost 0 bases and J 3 bases, leaving 5 bases between the germline ends. Germline-derived CDR1 and CDR2 are MGHRA and YSYEKL. The CDR3 is 13 amino acids. CDR3 protein: CASSQEPDYGYTF. The DNA for the CDR3 is TGCGCCAGCAGCCAAGAGCCGGACTATGGCTACACCTTC.

The genes are TRBV19 and TRBJ2-5, with a possible D match to TRBD1 (6 bases). The V gene lost 6 bases and the J gene lost 2 bases, with 10 bases spanning the gap. This CDR3 comprises 13 residues. From germline, CDR1 is LNHDA and CDR2 SQIVND (reference sequence). The CDR3 nucleotides read TGTGCCAGTAGCCCAGGGGTACAAGAGACCCAGTACTTC. Translating it yields CASSPGVQETQYF.

The chain is built from TRBV2 and TRBJ1-2; 9 bases are shared with TRBD1. The CDR3 runs to 16 residues. In germline, CDR1 is SNHLY, CDR2 FYNNEI. V was clipped by 2 bases and J by 8 bases; unmatched bases: 12. The CDR3 DNA reads as TGTGCCAGCAGTGAACTTGGGACAGGGTTAACTTACGGCTACACCTTC. It encodes CASSELGTGLTYGYTF.

The V call is TRBV7-9, the J call TRBJ1-1; D gene uncertain. With 2 bases removed from V and 0 bases from J, the gap between germline ends came to 10 bases. CDR3 size: 15 residues. Germline V gene sequence: CDR1 SEHNR, CDR2 FQNEAQ (reference sequence). CDR3 coding DNA: TGTGCCAGCAGCTTATACGTAGTAATGAACACTGAAGCTTTCTTT. Translation gives CASSLYVVMNTEAFF.

This chain connects TRBV4-2 to TRBJ1-3; D is unresolved. Germline lookup yields CDR1 LGHNA and CDR2 YNFKEQ. Trimming took 0 bases from V and 2 from J, leaving 5 bases between them. The CDR3 length is 14 residues. CDR3 DNA sequence: TGTGCCAGCAGCCAAGAGGTTACTGGAAACACCATATATTTT. Its translation: CASSQEVTGNTIYF.

V gene TRBV30 combines with J gene TRBJ2-5; TRBD2 matches at 7 bases. The CDR3 runs 13 residues. Germline lookup yields CDR1 GTSNPN and CDR2 SVGIG (reference sequence). Trimming cost V 4 bases and J 5 bases; bases outside gene matches: 7. The DNA for the CDR3 is TGTGCCTGGACGGGGAGCGGGACTGAGACCCAGTACTTC. It yields the protein CAWTGSGTETQYF.

The V and J genes are TRBV5-1 and TRBJ2-1; tentatively, D is TRBD2 (5 bases). Per germline, CDR1 SGHRS and CDR2 YFSETQ. V was shortened by 1 base and J by 5 bases, with 10 bases between the two germline ends. The CDR3 is 14 residues long. In nucleotides, the CDR3 is TGCGCCAGCAGCTTGTGGACGGGAAACAATGAGCAGTTCTTC. This codes for CASSLWTGNNEQFF. Looking up the rest from reference TRBV5-1 and TRBJ2-1 gives the full variable domain: KAGVTQTPRYLIKTRGQQVTLSCSPISGHRSVSWYQQTPGQGLQFLFEYFSETQRNKGNFPGRFSGRQFSNSRSEMNVSTLELGDSALYLCASSLWTGNNEQFFGPGTRLTVL.

The chain links TRBV19 to TRBJ2-7; no clear D gene. Germline V gives CDR1 LNHDA, CDR2 SQIVND (reference sequence). Between the trimmed V and J ends, which lost 3 bases and 5 bases, there was a span of 11 bases. This CDR3 is 13 amino acids long. CDR3 residues: CASSISRQHEQYF. The CDR3 DNA reads as TGTGCCAGTAGTATTAGTCGGCAGCACGAGCAGTACTTC.

The V gene is TRBV11-2, the J gene TRBJ1-3; tentatively, D is TRBD1 (6 bases). The V and J ends lost 2 bases and 0 bases respectively, with 11 bases between them. The CDR3 is made up of 16 amino acids. CDR1 is SGHAT and CDR2 is FQNNGV in the germline V gene. This CDR3 is CASSLRHRDSGNTIYF. The CDR3 DNA sequence: TGTGCCAGCAGCTTAAGGCACAGGGACTCTGGAAACACCATATATTTT.

The V gene is TRBV30, the J gene TRBJ1-2; no definite D call. CDR3 length equals 12 residues. Germline lookup yields CDR1 GTSNPN and CDR2 SVGIG (reference sequence). Between the trimmed V and J ends, which lost 0 bases and 7 bases, there was a span of 9 bases. The CDR3 protein is CAWSVWEGGYTF. The CDR3 DNA follows: TGTGCCTGGAGTGTCTGGGAGGGTGGCTACACCTTC. The full variable domain, its missing parts supplied by reference TRBV30 and TRBJ1-2, is SQTIHQWPATLVQPVGSPLSLECTVEGTSNPNLYWYRQAAGRGLQLLFYSVGIGQISSEVPQNLSASRPQDRQFILSSKKLLLSDSGFYLCAWSVWEGGYTFGSGTRLTVV.

The chain has TRBV18 and TRBJ1-5, with D hard to call. V lost 4 bases to trimming and J lost 0 bases, with 7 bases between them. The germline CDR1 and CDR2 sequences are KGHSH and LQKENI. The CDR3 consists of 14 residues. CDR3 DNA: TGTGCCAGCTCACTTTACGGTAGCAATCAGCCCCAGCATTTT. This gives the protein CASSLYGSNQPQHF.

The chain employs TRBV6-6 and TRBJ1-4; tentative D call: TRBD1 (5 bases). V was shortened by 10 bases and J by 3 bases, with 15 bases between the two germline ends. This CDR3 spans 14 amino acids. CDR1 and CDR2 (germline): MNHNY, SVGAGI (reference sequence). CDR3 sequence: CATGRGSANEKLFF. DNA of the CDR3: TGTGCCACAGGGAGGGGCTCGGCTAATGAAAAACTGTTTTTT.

V and J are TRBV29-1 and TRBJ2-2; the match to TRBD2 covers 9 bases. The CDR3 has 14 amino acids. CDR1 is SQVTM, CDR2 ANQGSEA, per germline. Germline trimming cut 4 bases from V and 6 bases from J; bases unmatched to any gene: 6. This CDR3 reads CSVALQRGAGELFF. The DNA of the CDR3 is TGCAGCGTTGCCCTGCAGCGGGGGGCCGGGGAGCTGTTTTTT.

The rearrangement joins TRBV10-2 to TRBJ1-5; a possible D gene is TRBD1 (5 bases). The V end was cut by 2 bases, the J end by 5 bases, with 10 bases between. Per the germline V gene, CDR1 is WSHSY and CDR2 is SAAADI. The CDR3 has 14 amino acids. The CDR3 DNA reads TGCGCCAGCAGTGAGCCGGGGACGGATCAGCCCCAGCATTTT. It translates to CASSEPGTDQPQHF.

The chain recombines TRBV4-2 with TRBJ2-7; 10 nucleotides agree with TRBD2. Trimming cost V 0 bases and J 1 base; bases outside gene matches: 12. The CDR3 length is 19 residues. Germline V lookup: CDR1 LGHNA, CDR2 YNFKEQ. CDR3 region: CASSQDFPSGGPFSYEQYF. CDR3 bases: TGTGCCAGCAGCCAAGATTTTCCTAGCGGGGGCCCTTTTTCCTACGAGCAGTACTTC.